One and the same sample provided the 5 T cell receptor beta chains below, sequenced in a study of identical twins' blood T cells. TCRdb fed the 5' RACE reads into MiXCR, producing one record per CDR3 protein. There are about 370,000 distinct CDR3 sequences in the sample; 28% occur only once, and around 5.6% lies in the top ten. The sequenced sample consisted of PBMCs. Receptor source: a woman aged 18-49 years in good health.

This clonotype occurred many times. The gene calls are TRBV6-5 and TRBJ1-3; no reliable D call. There are 15 residues in the CDR3. Trimming stripped 0 bases from V and 3 bases from J, with 9 bases between. Germline V gene lookup returns CDR1 MNHEY and CDR2 SVGAGI. CDR3 DNA sequence: TGTGCCAGCAGTTACTCGTCCAGAGGTGGAAACACCATATATTTT. This gives the protein CASSYSSRGGNTIYF.

CDR3 sequence: CATTVGGNQPQHF. DNA for the CDR3: TGTGCCACGACGGTCGGAGGTAATCAGCCCCAGCATTTT. V and J are TRBV19 and TRBJ1-5; D remains unclear. Germline lookup yields CDR1 LNHDA and CDR2 SQIVND (reference sequence). CDR3 length: 13 residues. V gave up 10 bases and J gave up 4 bases, with 14 bases separating them.

V gene TRBV9 combines with J gene TRBJ1-2, with TRBD1 as a possible D gene (5 bases). The V gene lost 4 bases and the J gene lost 4 bases, with 14 bases spanning the gap. Germline V gene lookup returns CDR1 SGDLS and CDR2 YYNGEE. This CDR3 has 14 residues. The CDR3 region is CASSLSSGSYGYTF. The CDR3, as DNA: TGTGCCAGCAGCTTATCATCAGGGAGCTATGGCTACACCTTC.

The V and J genes are TRBV12-3 or TRBV12-4 and TRBJ1-1; 7 bases match TRBD1. The CDR3 extends over 12 amino acids. V was clipped by 5 bases and J by 7 bases; unmatched bases: 4. CDR3 DNA: TGTGCCAGCAGTCAGGACAGGCGTGAAGCTTTCTTT. Its protein is CASSQDRREAFF.

This clonotype was seen ten or more times. This chain connects TRBV7-9 to TRBJ1-1; D gene ambiguous. The V end lost 3 bases, the J end lost 1 base, and 6 bases lay between the germline ends. The CDR3 contains 13 residues. Germline CDR1 SEHNR, CDR2 FQNEAQ (reference sequence). The CDR3 sequence: CASSFGPNTEAFF. DNA of the CDR3: TGTGCCAGCAGCTTCGGACCGAACACTGAAGCTTTCTTT.